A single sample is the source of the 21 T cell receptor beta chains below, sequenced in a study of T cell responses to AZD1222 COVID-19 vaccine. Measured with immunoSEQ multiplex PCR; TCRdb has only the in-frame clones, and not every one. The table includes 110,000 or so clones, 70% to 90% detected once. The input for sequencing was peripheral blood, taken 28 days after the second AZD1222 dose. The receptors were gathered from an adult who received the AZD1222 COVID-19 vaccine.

The CDR3 nucleotides read TGTGCCACCAGTGATCCCGTTGGGCGCGAGCAGTACTTC. The encoded protein is CATSDPVGREQYF. The genes are TRBV24-1 and TRBJ2-7; D is undetermined. Trimming took 3 bases from V and 6 from J, leaving 11 bases between them. The CDR3 has 13 amino acids. Germline CDR1 reads KGHDR; CDR2 reads SFDVKD.

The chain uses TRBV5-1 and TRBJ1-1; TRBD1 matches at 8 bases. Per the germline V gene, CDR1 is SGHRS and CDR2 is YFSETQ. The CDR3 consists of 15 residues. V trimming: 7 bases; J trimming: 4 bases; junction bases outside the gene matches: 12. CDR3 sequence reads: CASATGEFVGTEAFF. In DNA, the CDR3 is TGCGCCAGCGCGACAGGGGAGTTTGTCGGCACTGAAGCTTTCTTT. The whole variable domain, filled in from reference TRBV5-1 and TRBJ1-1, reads KAGVTQTPRYLIKTRGQQVTLSCSPISGHRSVSWYQQTPGQGLQFLFEYFSETQRNKGNFPGRFSGRQFSNSRSEMNVSTLELGDSALYLCASATGEFVGTEAFFGQGTRLTVV.

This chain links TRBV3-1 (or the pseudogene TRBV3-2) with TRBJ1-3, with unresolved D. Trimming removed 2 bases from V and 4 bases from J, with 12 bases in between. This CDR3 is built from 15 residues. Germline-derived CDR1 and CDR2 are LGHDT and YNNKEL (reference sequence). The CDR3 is CASSQSHGFGNTIYF. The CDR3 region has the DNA TGTGCCAGCAGCCAATCCCATGGCTTCGGAAACACCATATATTTT.

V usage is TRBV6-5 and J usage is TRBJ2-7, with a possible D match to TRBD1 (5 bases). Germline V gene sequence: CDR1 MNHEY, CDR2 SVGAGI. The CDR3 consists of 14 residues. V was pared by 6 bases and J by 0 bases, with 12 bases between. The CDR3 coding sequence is TGTGCCAGCAGGCAGGGTAGTGGCTCCTACGAGCAGTACTTC. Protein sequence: CASRQGSGSYEQYF.

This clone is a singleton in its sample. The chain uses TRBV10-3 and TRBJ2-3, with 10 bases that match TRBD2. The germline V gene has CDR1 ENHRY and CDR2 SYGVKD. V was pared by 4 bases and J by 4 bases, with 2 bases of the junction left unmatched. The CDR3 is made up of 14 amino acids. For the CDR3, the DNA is TGTGCCATCAGTGTAGCGGGGGGCCCAGATACGCAGTATTTT. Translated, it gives CAISVAGGPDTQYF.

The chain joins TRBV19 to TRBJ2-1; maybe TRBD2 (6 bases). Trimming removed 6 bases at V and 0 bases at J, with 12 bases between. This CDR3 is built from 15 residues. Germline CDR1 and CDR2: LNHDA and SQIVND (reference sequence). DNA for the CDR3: TGTGCCAGTAGGGAACGGGGGAGCTCCTACAATGAGCAGTTCTTC. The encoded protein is CASRERGSSYNEQFF.

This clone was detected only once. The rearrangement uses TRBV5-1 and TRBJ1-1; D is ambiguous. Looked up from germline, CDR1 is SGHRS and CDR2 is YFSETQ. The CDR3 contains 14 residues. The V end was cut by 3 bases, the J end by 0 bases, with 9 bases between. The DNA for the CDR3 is TGCGCCAGCAGCTCTGAGAGCATGAACACTGAAGCTTTCTTT. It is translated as CASSSESMNTEAFF. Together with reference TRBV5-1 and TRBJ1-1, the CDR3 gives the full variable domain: KAGVTQTPRYLIKTRGQQVTLSCSPISGHRSVSWYQQTPGQGLQFLFEYFSETQRNKGNFPGRFSGRQFSNSRSEMNVSTLELGDSALYLCASSSESMNTEAFFGQGTRLTVV.

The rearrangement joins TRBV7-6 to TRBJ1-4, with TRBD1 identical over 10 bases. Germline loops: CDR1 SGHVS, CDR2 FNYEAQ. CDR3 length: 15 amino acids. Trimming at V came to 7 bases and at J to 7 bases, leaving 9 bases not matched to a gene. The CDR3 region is CASKKTGQGFEKLFF. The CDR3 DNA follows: TGTGCCAGCAAGAAGACGGGACAGGGGTTTGAAAAACTGTTTTTT. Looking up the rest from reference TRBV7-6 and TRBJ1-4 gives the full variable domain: GAGVSQSPRYKVTKRGQDVALRCDPISGHVSLYWYRQALGQGPEFLTYFNYEAQQDKSGLPNDRFSAERPEGSISTLTIQRTEQRDSAMYRCASKKTGQGFEKLFFGSGTQLSVL.

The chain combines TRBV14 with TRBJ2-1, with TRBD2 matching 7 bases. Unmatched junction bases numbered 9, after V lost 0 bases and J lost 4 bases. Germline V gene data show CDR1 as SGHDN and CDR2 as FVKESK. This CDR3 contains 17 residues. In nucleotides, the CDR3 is TGTGCCAGCAGCCAAGAATTCTCCGGGGGGACTTACAATGAGCAGTTCTTC. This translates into CASSQEFSGGTYNEQFF.

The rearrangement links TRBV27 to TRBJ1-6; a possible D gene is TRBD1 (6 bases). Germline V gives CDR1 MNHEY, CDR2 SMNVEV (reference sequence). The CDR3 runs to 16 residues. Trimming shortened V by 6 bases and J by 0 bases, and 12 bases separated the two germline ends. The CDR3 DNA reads TGTGCCAGCAGACGGACAGTCAGCTCCTATAATTCACCCCTCCACTTT. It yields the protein CASRRTVSSYNSPLHF.

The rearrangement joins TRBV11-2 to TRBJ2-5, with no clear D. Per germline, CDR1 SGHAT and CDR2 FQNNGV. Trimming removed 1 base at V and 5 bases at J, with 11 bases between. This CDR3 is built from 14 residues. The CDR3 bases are TGTGCCAGCAGCTTAGTTCCCAGCCCGGAGACCCAGTACTTC. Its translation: CASSLVPSPETQYF.

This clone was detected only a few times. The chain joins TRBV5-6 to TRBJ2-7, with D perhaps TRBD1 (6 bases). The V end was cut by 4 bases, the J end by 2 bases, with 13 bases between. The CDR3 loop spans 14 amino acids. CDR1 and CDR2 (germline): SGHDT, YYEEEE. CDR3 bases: TGTGCCAGCAGCGAAAGGGGGAACACCTACGAGCAGTACTTC. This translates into CASSERGNTYEQYF.

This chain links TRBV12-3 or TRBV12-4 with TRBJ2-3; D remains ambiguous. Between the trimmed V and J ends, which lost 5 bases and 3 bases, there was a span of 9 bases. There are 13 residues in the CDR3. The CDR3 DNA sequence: TGTGCCAGCAGTCTTATCTTGACAGATACGCAGTATTTT. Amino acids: CASSLILTDTQYF.

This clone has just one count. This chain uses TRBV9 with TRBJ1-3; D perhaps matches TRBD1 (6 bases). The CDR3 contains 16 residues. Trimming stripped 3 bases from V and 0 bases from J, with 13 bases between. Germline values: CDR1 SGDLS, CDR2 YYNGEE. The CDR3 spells CASSATGHLSGNTIYF. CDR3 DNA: TGTGCCAGCAGCGCCACGGGACACCTCTCTGGAAACACCATATATTTT.

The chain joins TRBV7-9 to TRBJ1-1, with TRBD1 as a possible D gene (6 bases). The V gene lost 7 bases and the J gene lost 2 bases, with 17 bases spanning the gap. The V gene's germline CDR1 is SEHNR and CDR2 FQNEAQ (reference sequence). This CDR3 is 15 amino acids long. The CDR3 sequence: CASTWGGARNTEAFF. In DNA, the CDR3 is TGTGCCAGCACCTGGGGGGGGGCGCGAAACACTGAAGCTTTCTTT. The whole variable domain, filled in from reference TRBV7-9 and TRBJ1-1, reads DTGVSQNPRHKITKRGQNVTFRCDPISEHNRLYWYRQTLGQGPEFLTYFQNEAQLEKSRLLSDRFSAERPKGSFSTLEIQRTEQGDSAMYLCASTWGGARNTEAFFGQGTRLTVV.

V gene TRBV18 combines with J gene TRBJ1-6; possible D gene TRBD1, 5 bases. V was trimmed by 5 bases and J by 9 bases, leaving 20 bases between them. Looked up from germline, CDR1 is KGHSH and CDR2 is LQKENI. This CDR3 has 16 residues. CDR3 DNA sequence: TGTGCCAGCTCAGCAGGGATGGCTGGCCGGGGTTCACCCCTCCACTTT. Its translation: CASSAGMAGRGSPLHF.

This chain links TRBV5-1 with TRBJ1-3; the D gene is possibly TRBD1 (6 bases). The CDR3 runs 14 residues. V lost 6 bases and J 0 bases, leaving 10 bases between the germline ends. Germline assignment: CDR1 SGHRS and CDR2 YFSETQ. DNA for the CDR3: TGCGCCAGCAATGGGGGGCCCTCTGGAAACACCATATATTTT. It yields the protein CASNGGPSGNTIYF.

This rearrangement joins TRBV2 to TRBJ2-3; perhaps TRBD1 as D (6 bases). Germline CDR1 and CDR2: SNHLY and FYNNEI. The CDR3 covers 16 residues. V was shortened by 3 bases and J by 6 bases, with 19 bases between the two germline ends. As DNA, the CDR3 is TGTGCCAGCAGTGAGGGACATCCAACGGGTGGGGATACGCAGTATTTT. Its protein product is CASSEGHPTGGDTQYF.

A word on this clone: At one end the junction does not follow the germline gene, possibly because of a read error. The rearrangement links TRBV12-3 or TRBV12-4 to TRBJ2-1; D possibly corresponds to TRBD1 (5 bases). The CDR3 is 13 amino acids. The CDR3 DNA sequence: TGTGCCAGCCAGACAGTTACCTACAGTGAGCAGTTCTTC. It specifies CASQTVTYSEQFF.

CDR3 sequence reads: CSVDRQGADYGYTF. The CDR3 DNA reads as TGCAGCGTTGACAGACAGGGGGCCGACTATGGCTACACCTTC. The V and J genes are TRBV29-1 and TRBJ1-2, with 10 bases lining up with TRBD1. This CDR3 contains 14 residues. Germline CDR1 reads SQVTM; CDR2 reads ANQGSEA. With 3 bases clipped from V and 3 bases from J, the junction kept 4 bases outside the gene matches.

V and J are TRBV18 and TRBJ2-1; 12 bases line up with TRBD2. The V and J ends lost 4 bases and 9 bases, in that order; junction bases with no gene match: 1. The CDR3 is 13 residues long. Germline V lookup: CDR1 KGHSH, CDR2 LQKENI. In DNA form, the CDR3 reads TGTGCCAGCTCACGGACTAGCGGGGCTGAGCAGTTCTTC. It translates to CASSRTSGAEQFF.